This T cell receptor beta chain comes out of a study of blood T cell repertoires in COVID-19. The overall study: T cells, B-cell-depleted T cells, or PBMCs supplied cDNA or gDNA.

Followed longitudinally, the Seattle patients had been enrolled during active infection. V lost 3 bases to trimming and J lost 2 bases; unmatched junction nucleotides: 7. The CDR3 runs to 16 residues. Germline V gene sequence: CDR1 ENHRY, CDR2 SYGVKD. As handled by the study authors: Nucleated cell counts were estimated from reference gene primer amplification. Sequenced by immunoSEQ multiplex PCR; TCRdb stores in-frame clones only, minus some. Clone size and V and J calls were adopted from that table, with D and trimming inferred from the DNA. The sample shows over 150,000 clones, approximately 80% of them seen only once.

This sequence originates from a woman in her 40s with COVID-19, enrolled during active disease. The V and J genes are TRBV10-3 and TRBJ1-1; 9 nucleotides agree with TRBD1. The sequenced sample consisted of peripheral blood. In DNA, the CDR3 is TGTGCCATCAGTGATTCGGGACAGGGCCTAAACACTGAAGCTTTCTTT. It encodes CAISDSGQGLNTEAFF.